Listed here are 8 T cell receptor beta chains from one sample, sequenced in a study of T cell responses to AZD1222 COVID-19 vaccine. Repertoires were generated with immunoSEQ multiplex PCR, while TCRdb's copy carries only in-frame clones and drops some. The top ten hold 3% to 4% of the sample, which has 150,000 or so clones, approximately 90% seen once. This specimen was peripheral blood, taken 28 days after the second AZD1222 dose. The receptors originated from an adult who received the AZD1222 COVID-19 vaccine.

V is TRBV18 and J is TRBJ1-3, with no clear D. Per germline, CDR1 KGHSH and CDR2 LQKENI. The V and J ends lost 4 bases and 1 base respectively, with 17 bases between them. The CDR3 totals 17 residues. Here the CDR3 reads CASSLNADYNSGNTIYF. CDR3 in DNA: TGTGCCAGCTCACTCAACGCTGATTACAATTCTGGAAACACCATATATTTT.

CDR3 loop: CASSSRGPSLAGLTSYEQYF. CDR3 in DNA: TGTGCCAGCAGTTCCCGGGGCCCCTCACTAGCGGGGCTAACAAGCTACGAGCAGTACTTC. The chain has TRBV27 and TRBJ2-7; TRBD2 matches at 10 bases. The length of the CDR3 is 20 residues. The V segment lost 4 bases and the J segment 3 bases; nucleotides outside the gene matches: 21. Germline assignment: CDR1 MNHEY and CDR2 SMNVEV (reference sequence).

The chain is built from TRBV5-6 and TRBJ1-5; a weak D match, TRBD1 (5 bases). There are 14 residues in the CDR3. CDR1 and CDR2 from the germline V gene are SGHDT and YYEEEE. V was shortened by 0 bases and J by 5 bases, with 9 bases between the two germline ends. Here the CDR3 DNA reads TGTGCCAGCAGCTTGGACGGGACTCATCAGCCCCAGCATTTT. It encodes CASSLDGTHQPQHF.

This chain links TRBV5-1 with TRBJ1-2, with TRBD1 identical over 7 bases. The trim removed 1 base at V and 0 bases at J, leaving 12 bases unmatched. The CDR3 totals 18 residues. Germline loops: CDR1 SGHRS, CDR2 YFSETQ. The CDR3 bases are TGCGCCAGCAGCTTGTGGAGACAGGGACTGGGAGCTAACTATGGCTACACCTTC. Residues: CASSLWRQGLGANYGYTF.

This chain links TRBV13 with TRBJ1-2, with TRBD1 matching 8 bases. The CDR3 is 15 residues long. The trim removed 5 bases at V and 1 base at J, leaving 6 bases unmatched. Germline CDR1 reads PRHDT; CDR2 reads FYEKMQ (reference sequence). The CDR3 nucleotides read TGTGCCAGCAGCACCGGACAGGGACGTAACTATGGCTACACCTTC. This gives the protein CASSTGQGRNYGYTF.

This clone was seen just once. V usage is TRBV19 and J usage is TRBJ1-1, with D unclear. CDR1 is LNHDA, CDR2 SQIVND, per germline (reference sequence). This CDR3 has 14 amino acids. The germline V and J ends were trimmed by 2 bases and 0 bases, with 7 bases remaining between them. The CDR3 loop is CASSINSVNTEAFF. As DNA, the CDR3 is TGTGCCAGTAGTATAAACAGTGTGAACACTGAAGCTTTCTTT.

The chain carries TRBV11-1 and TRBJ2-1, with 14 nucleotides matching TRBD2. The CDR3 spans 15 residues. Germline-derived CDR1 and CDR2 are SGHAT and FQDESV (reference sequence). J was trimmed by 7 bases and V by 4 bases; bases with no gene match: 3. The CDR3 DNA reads TGTGCCAGCAGCTCGGGACTAGCGGGAGCTAATGAGCAGTTCTTC. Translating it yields CASSSGLAGANEQFF.

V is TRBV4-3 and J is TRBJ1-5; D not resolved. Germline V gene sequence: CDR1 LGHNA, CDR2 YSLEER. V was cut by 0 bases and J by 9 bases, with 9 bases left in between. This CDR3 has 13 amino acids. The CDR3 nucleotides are TGCGCCAGCAGCCAAGATGTAGGCCGGCCCCAGCATTTT. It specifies CASSQDVGRPQHF.